This TCR beta chain was profiled in a study of cytomegalovirus exposure and HLA in healthy donors. Study-level background: Out of 350 to 400 genotyped donors, about 80% belonged to the Caucasian-associated ancestry cluster. The study, taken as a whole, reports: A missense DCLRE1C variant was associated with V- and J-gene trimming of TCR beta chains in a later analysis, and an independent cohort replicated the association.

The PCR used 60 Vbeta and 13 Jbeta primers. The protocol was immunoSEQ multiplex PCR, while the TCRdb copy is restricted to in-frame clones and leaves out a portion. The sample lists about 140,000 clones; approximately 80% were seen once. It was healthy bone marrow donors who served as donors. The CDR3 length is 14 residues. V shed 2 bases and J shed 3 bases, with 8 bases lying between them. The V gene's germline CDR1 is MNHEY and CDR2 SMNVEV (reference sequence). About this clone: Its antigen remains unidentified.

The material sequenced was PBMCs. This TCR was recovered from a woman in her 50s in good health and CMV-seropositive. This rearrangement joins TRBV27 to TRBJ1-5, with unresolved D. This CDR3 reads CASSLAGNNQPQHF. The CDR3 DNA is TGTGCCAGCAGTTTAGCCGGGAACAATCAGCCCCAGCATTTT.